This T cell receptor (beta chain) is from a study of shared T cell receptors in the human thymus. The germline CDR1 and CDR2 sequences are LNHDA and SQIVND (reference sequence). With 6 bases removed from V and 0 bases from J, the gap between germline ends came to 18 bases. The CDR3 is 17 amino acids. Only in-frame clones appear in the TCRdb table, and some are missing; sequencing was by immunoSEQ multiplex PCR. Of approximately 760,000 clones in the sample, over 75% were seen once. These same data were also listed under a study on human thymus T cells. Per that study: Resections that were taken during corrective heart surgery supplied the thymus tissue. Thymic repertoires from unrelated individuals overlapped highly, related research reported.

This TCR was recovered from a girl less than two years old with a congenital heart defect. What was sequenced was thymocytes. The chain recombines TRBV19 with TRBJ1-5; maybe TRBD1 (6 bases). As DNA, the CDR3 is TGTGCCAGTAGCCGTAGGACAGACAGAACTAGCAATCAGCCCCAGCATTTT. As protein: CASSRRTDRTSNQPQHF.